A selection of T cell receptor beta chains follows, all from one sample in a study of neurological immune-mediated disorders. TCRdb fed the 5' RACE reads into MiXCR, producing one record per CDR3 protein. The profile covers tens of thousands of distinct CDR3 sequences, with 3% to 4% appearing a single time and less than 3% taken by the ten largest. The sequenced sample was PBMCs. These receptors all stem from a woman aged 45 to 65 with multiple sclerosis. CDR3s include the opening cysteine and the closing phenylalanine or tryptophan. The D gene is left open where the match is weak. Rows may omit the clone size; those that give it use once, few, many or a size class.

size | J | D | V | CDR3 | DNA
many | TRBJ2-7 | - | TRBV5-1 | CASRATTGLGEQYF | TGCGCCAGCAGGGCGACTACAGGGTTGGGTGAGCAGTACTTC
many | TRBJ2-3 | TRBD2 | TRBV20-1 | CSARGDSGGISLRADTQYF | TGCAGTGCTAGAGGTGATAGCGGGGGGATTTCACTCAGGGCAGATACGCAGTATTTT
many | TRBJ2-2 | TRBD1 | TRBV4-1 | CASSSDRTNTGELFF | TGCGCCAGCAGCTCGGACAGGACGAACACCGGGGAGCTGTTTTTT
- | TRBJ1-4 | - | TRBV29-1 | CSVGQREKLFF | TGCAGCGTTGGACAGAGAGAAAAACTGTTTTTT
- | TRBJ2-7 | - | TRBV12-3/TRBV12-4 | CASKGSYEQYF | TGTGCTAGCAAGGGATCCTACGAGCAGTACTTC
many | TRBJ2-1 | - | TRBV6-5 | CASSYPPRGEQFF | TGTGCCAGCAGTTACCCGCCCCGGGGTGAGCAGTTCTTC
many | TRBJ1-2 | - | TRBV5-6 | CASSLQGSNYGYTF | TGTGCCAGCAGCTTGCAGGGTTCTAACTATGGCTACACCTTC
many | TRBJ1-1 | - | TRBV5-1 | CASSLTAQKNTEAFF | TGCGCCAGCAGCTTGACGGCCCAAAAGAACACTGAAGCTTTCTTT
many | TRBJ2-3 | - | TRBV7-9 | CASRSRGGSDTQYF | TGTGCCAGCAGGTCTAGGGGGGGGTCAGATACGCAGTATTTT
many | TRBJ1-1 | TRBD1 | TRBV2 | CASNKQGLWNPLFF | TGTGCCAGCAATAAACAGGGGCTCTGGAACCCCTTGTTCTTT